The clone carrying this T cell receptor beta chain appeared once. Here immunoSEQ multiplex PCR was the method, and the copy in TCRdb shows in-frame clones only, minus some. This sample has fewer than 300,000 clones, with under 90% found just once. This sample is part of a study of blood T cell repertoires in COVID-19. Study summary: T cells, B-cell-depleted T cells, or PBMCs provided the cDNA or gDNA that served as material.

In germline, CDR1 is SNHLY, CDR2 FYNNEI. V was clipped by 7 bases and J by 1 base, with 17 bases between them. The CDR3 sequence is 15 residues long. The sample taken for sequencing was peripheral blood. The sequence was collected from a woman aged 18-29 years with acute or convalescent COVID-19. The chain combines TRBV2 with TRBJ2-7; D is unresolved. The CDR3 region is CASIWVRGISYEQYF. The CDR3 region has the DNA TGTGCCAGCATCTGGGTCAGAGGTATTTCCTACGAGCAGTACTTC.